This T cell receptor beta chain was profiled in a study of T cell repertoires in cytomegalovirus infection. Germline V CDR1 and CDR2: MDHEN, SYDVKM. V gave up 10 bases and J gave up 2 bases, with 17 bases separating them. The CDR3 loop spans 14 amino acids. TCRdb called the reads again in MiXCR, with one record for every CDR3 protein. The sample has some 170,000 distinct CDR3 sequences, roughly a sixth seen once; the top ten hold approximately 26%. The clonotype originates from a human donor in good health (CMV status not recorded). Some clones in this sample may be carry-over from other donors' samples. This sequence joins TRBV28 and TRBJ1-2; weak D call: TRBD1 (5 bases). The specimen sequenced was CD8+ T cells from PBMCs. The CDR3 here is CAISSGDLNYGYTF. The CDR3 DNA reads as TGTGCCATCTCATCGGGGGACCTCAACTATGGCTACACCTTC.